These 27 T cell receptor beta chains came from one sample sequenced in a study of T cells after posttransplantation cyclophosphamide. Libraries were prepared by immunoSEQ multiplex PCR; TCRdb keeps only in-frame clonotypes and omits some of them. In the table there are 3,000 to 4,000 clones, less than 85% of which are singletons. Methotrexate plus calcineurin inhibitor accompanied controls' myeloablative marrow transplants; sampling was 1 year later. This material consisted of PBMCs, taken after allogeneic stem cell transplant with calcineurin inhibitor and methotrexate. Receptor source: a female patient aged 50-59 years who received an allogeneic stem cell transplant from an unrelated donor, was CMV-positive, and had acute and chronic GVHD. Among the T cells, some may be from the graft donor.

This clone appeared a few times. This chain links TRBV5-4 with TRBJ1-1; D call uncertain. Germline loops: CDR1 SGHNT, CDR2 YYREEE (reference sequence). The CDR3 runs 14 residues. V lost 0 bases and J lost 5, with 11 bases in between. DNA for the CDR3: TGTGCCAGCAGCTTGGCCGACACGTGGACTGAAGCTTTCTTT. Protein sequence: CASSLADTWTEAFF.

V is TRBV7-9 and J is TRBJ2-5; weak D call: TRBD2 (6 bases). The CDR3 loop spans 15 amino acids. Looked up from germline, CDR1 is SEHNR and CDR2 is FQNEAQ (reference sequence). The V end was cut by 3 bases, the J end by 8 bases, with 19 bases between. Written as DNA, the CDR3 is TGTGCCAGCAGCTTGGCAACTGGGACTTTCGGAACCCAGTACTTC. Translating it yields CASSLATGTFGTQYF.

V is TRBV5-1 and J is TRBJ2-3, with 7 bases fitting TRBD1. This CDR3 region has 15 residues. Germline V lookup: CDR1 SGHRS, CDR2 YFSETQ. Trimming at V came to 5 bases and at J to 0 bases, leaving 6 bases not matched to a gene. For the CDR3, the DNA is TGCGCCAGCAGATGGGGACAGACTAGCACAGATACGCAGTATTTT. Its protein is CASRWGQTSTDTQYF.

The table lists this clone with a few counts. This rearrangement joins TRBV5-1 to TRBJ2-1; a possible D gene is TRBD2 (6 bases). The CDR3 runs to 17 residues. V lost 1 base and J 2 bases, leaving 16 bases between the germline ends. Germline V lookup: CDR1 SGHRS, CDR2 YFSETQ. CDR3 DNA: TGCGCCAGCAGCTTGTTCCCCGGGAGCCCCCCCTACAATGAGCAGTTCTTC. It is translated as CASSLFPGSPPYNEQFF.

The V call is TRBV2, the J call TRBJ1-6; no firm D call. The CDR3 runs 15 residues. Trimming stripped 6 bases from V and 8 bases from J, with 17 bases between. CDR1 SNHLY and CDR2 FYNNEI come from the germline V gene. Here the CDR3 reads CASRSQDLVDSPLHF. The CDR3 DNA is TGTGCCAGCAGGAGTCAGGATTTAGTCGATTCACCCCTCCACTTT.

This clone has more than one count but fewer than ten. V and J are TRBV5-1 and TRBJ2-2; 9 bases align to TRBD2. Looked up from germline, CDR1 is SGHRS and CDR2 is YFSETQ. CDR3 length equals 17 residues. The trim removed 0 bases at V and 4 bases at J, leaving 7 bases unmatched. The CDR3 DNA sequence: TGCGCCAGCAGCTTGGGCGGGAGGGCCGTCCGCACCGGGGAGCTGTTTTTT. This encodes CASSLGGRAVRTGELFF.

CDR3 nucleotide sequence: TGTGCCAGCACCCGGACTAGTTACACCGGGGAGCTGTTTTTT. Its protein product is CASTRTSYTGELFF. The V call is TRBV19, the J call TRBJ2-2, with 7 nucleotides matching TRBD2. The CDR3 runs 14 residues. The trim removed 9 bases at V and 3 bases at J, leaving 7 bases unmatched. From germline, CDR1 is LNHDA and CDR2 SQIVND (reference sequence).

The chain combines TRBV19 with TRBJ1-2, with 9 positions matching TRBD1. V dropped 1 base and J dropped 14; count of bases not matched to a gene: 8. Germline lookup yields CDR1 LNHDA and CDR2 SQIVND (reference sequence). This CDR3 region has 13 residues. CDR3: CASSIAGQGRMTF. Written as DNA, the CDR3 is TGTGCCAGTAGTATAGCCGGACAGGGGAGGATGACCTTC.

V usage is TRBV30 and J usage is TRBJ1-6, with unresolved D. Germline V gene data show CDR1 as GTSNPN and CDR2 as SVGIG (reference sequence). V was cut by 0 bases and J by 6 bases, with 12 bases left in between. CDR3 size: 15 residues. CDR3 sequence (DNA): TGTGCCTGGAGTGTACGGTGGCAGGTTAATTCACCCCTCCACTTT. It encodes CAWSVRWQVNSPLHF.

The chain is built from TRBV5-1 and TRBJ2-1; 9 bases agree with TRBD1. CDR1 and CDR2 from the germline V gene are SGHRS and YFSETQ. There are 15 residues in the CDR3. J lost 4 bases, V lost 0 bases, and 2 bases had no gene match. The CDR3 reads CASSLGQGEYNEQFF. CDR3 nucleotides: TGCGCCAGCAGCTTGGGACAGGGGGAATACAATGAGCAGTTCTTC.

The gene calls are TRBV2 and TRBJ2-7, with D perhaps TRBD1 (6 bases). V lost 6 bases and J 4 bases, leaving 10 bases between the germline ends. This CDR3 contains 12 residues. Germline V CDR1 and CDR2: SNHLY, FYNNEI. The CDR3 sequence is CASSGRGYEQYF. The CDR3 coding sequence is TGTGCCAGCAGCGGCAGGGGTTACGAGCAGTACTTC.

The chain combines TRBV27 with TRBJ2-5; no reliable D call. The end of the DNA is better explained by TRBJ2-7, so the J call may be wrong. There are 16 residues in the CDR3. Germline V gives CDR1 MNHEY, CDR2 SMNVEV (reference sequence). This chain's CDR3 is CASSHSPRHSSYEQYF. The DNA of the CDR3 is TGTGCCAGCAGCCACAGCCCTCGACACTCCTCCTACGAGCAGTACTTC.

This clone was observed once. The chain combines TRBV5-6 with TRBJ2-1; TRBD1 agrees at 7 bases. J lost 4 bases, V lost 3 bases, and 10 bases had no gene match. Germline V CDR1 and CDR2: SGHDT, YYEEEE. There are 16 residues in the CDR3. The DNA for the CDR3 is TGTGCCAGCAGCTGGGAAGCCGGGACAGCATACAATGAGCAGTTCTTC. Its protein is CASSWEAGTAYNEQFF.

The V call is TRBV7-9, the J call TRBJ1-1; 9 nucleotides align to TRBD1. Germline lookup yields CDR1 SEHNR and CDR2 FQNEAQ (reference sequence). The CDR3 loop spans 18 amino acids. V trimming: 5 bases; J trimming: 4 bases; junction bases outside the gene matches: 17. The chain's CDR3 is CASSRSLPGQGYSTEAFF. The CDR3 DNA reads as TGTGCCAGCAGCAGAAGCCTACCGGGACAGGGATACAGCACTGAAGCTTTCTTT. Looking up the rest from reference TRBV7-9 and TRBJ1-1 gives the full variable domain: DTGVSQNPRHKITKRGQNVTFRCDPISEHNRLYWYRQTLGQGPEFLTYFQNEAQLEKSRLLSDRFSAERPKGSFSTLEIQRTEQGDSAMYLCASSRSLPGQGYSTEAFFGQGTRLTVV.

The gene calls are TRBV5-4 and TRBJ2-1; TRBD1 agrees at 7 bases. Germline V gives CDR1 SGHNT, CDR2 YYREEE (reference sequence). The CDR3 runs to 14 residues. The J segment lost 3 bases and the V segment lost 1 base, leaving 1 base of the junction unmatched. This CDR3 is CASSLRTGYNEQFF. Written as DNA, the CDR3 is TGTGCCAGCAGCTTGAGGACAGGCTACAATGAGCAGTTCTTC.

The chain carries TRBV6-5 and TRBJ2-7; D possibly corresponds to TRBD1 (6 bases). This CDR3 is built from 12 residues. The germline V gene encodes CDR1 MNHEY and CDR2 SVGAGI. V lost 10 bases, J lost 3 bases, and 13 bases lay in between. The CDR3 sequence is CAISKQGYEQYF. The CDR3, as DNA: TGTGCCATCAGCAAACAGGGCTACGAGCAGTACTTC.

The genes are TRBV11-2 and TRBJ2-1; D not certain. Per germline, CDR1 SGHAT and CDR2 FQNNGV. This CDR3 has 15 amino acids. V was shortened by 1 base and J by 5 bases, with 12 bases between the two germline ends. The CDR3 sequence: CASSLGGRMDNEQFF. The DNA of the CDR3 is TGTGCCAGCAGCTTAGGCGGTCGAATGGACAATGAGCAGTTCTTC.

This clone was picked up one time. The rearrangement uses TRBV7-2 and TRBJ1-5; TRBD1 matches 7 bases. Germline loops: CDR1 SGHTA, CDR2 FQGNSA. The CDR3 covers 15 residues. The trim removed 6 bases at V and 5 bases at J, leaving 10 bases unmatched. In DNA, the CDR3 is TGTGCCAGCAGTCGCGGACAGGTTTCGGATCAGCCCCAGCATTTT. It encodes CASSRGQVSDQPQHF.

This clone is deemed medium-sized (0.01 to 0.1%). The chain recombines TRBV5-1 with TRBJ2-1; the match to TRBD2 covers 8 bases. Germline CDR1 and CDR2: SGHRS and YFSETQ. The CDR3 loop spans 18 amino acids. J gave up 8 bases and V 4 bases, and 20 bases lay outside the gene matches. The CDR3 DNA reads TGCGCCAGCAGCGAGCTAGGGAGCGGGAGTTTGGTGGGGGATGAGCAGTTCTTC. Protein product: CASSELGSGSLVGDEQFF.

The rearrangement joins TRBV11-3 to TRBJ2-1; TRBD1 aligns across 10 bases. The trim removed 5 bases at V and 6 bases at J, leaving 13 bases unmatched. The CDR3 has 17 residues. Germline CDR1 is SGHNT and CDR2 is YENEEA. CDR3 protein: CASSPPGTGVLGNEQFF. The CDR3 coding sequence is TGTGCCAGCAGCCCCCCCGGGACAGGGGTGTTAGGCAATGAGCAGTTCTTC.

Concerning this clone itself: A far larger clone is off by one base, so a read error is likely. This chain links TRBV5-1 with TRBJ2-5; TRBD1 matches 12 bases. V shed 4 bases, J shed 6 bases, and the junction held 7 bases outside the gene matches. Germline loops: CDR1 SGHRS, CDR2 YFSETQ. This CDR3 comprises 15 residues. The CDR3 bases are TGCGCCAGCAGCCACCGGGACAGGGGGCAGAAGACCCAGTACTTC. This codes for CASSHRDRGQKTQYF.

The chain employs TRBV9 and TRBJ2-6; 9 nucleotides agree with TRBD1. V trimming: 3 bases; J trimming: 2 bases; junction bases outside the gene matches: 0. Germline-derived CDR1 and CDR2 are SGDLS and YYNGEE. The CDR3 is made up of 15 amino acids. This chain's CDR3 is CASSGQGAGANVLTF. In nucleotides, the CDR3 is TGTGCCAGCAGCGGACAGGGGGCTGGGGCCAACGTCCTGACTTTC.

The CDR3, as DNA: TGTGCCAGCTCACCTCAGCAGGGGGACGTGAACACTGAAGCTTTCTTT. This encodes CASSPQQGDVNTEAFF. The V and J genes are TRBV18 and TRBJ1-1, with 7 bases aligning to TRBD1. Losses at the gene ends were 3 bases for V and 0 bases for J; bases not matched to a gene: 7. Germline lookup yields CDR1 KGHSH and CDR2 LQKENI. CDR3 length: 16 residues.

The genes are TRBV29-1 and TRBJ1-2; D is uncertain. Looked up from germline, CDR1 is SQVTM and CDR2 is ANQGSEA. Trimming cost V 1 base and J 3 bases, with 9 bases left between them. The CDR3 has 13 amino acids. CDR3 DNA: TGCAGCGTTGAAGGGAGCGCGTACTATGGCTACACCTTC. The encoded protein is CSVEGSAYYGYTF. The full variable domain, rest sourced from reference TRBV29-1 and TRBJ1-2, is SAVISQKPSRDICQRGTSLTIQCQVDSQVTMMFWYRQQPGQSLTLIATANQGSEATYESGFVIDKFPISRPNLTFSTLTVSNMSPEDSSIYLCSVEGSAYYGYTFGSGTRLTVV.

The chain recombines TRBV4-1 with TRBJ1-2; D unresolved. V dropped 6 bases and J dropped 8 bases, with 16 bases sitting between them. This CDR3 is 13 amino acids long. Germline-derived CDR1 and CDR2 are MGHRA and YSYEKL. The CDR3 here is CASRDSTPGGYTF. CDR3 coding DNA: TGCGCCAGCAGGGACTCGACTCCGGGCGGCTACACCTTC.

This chain joins TRBV7-2 and TRBJ2-7, with D unclear. The CDR3 extends over 14 amino acids. Germline V lookup: CDR1 SGHTA, CDR2 FQGNSA. Deletions cut 0 bases from V and 3 bases from J, with 9 bases between. CDR3 amino acids: CASSLAVGSYEQYF. DNA for the CDR3: TGTGCCAGCAGCTTAGCCGTGGGCAGCTACGAGCAGTACTTC.

The CDR3 reads CASSLRSGDTEAFF. CDR3 nucleotides: TGTGCCAGCAGCTTAAGGTCGGGAGACACTGAAGCTTTCTTT. V gene TRBV7-9 combines with J gene TRBJ1-1, with D hard to call. CDR1 and CDR2 (germline): SEHNR, FQNEAQ (reference sequence). V gave up 2 bases and J gave up 3 bases, with 10 bases separating them. This CDR3 has 14 residues.